This T cell receptor (beta chain) was sequenced in a study of regulatory T cells in long-lasting Graves disease. V lost 6 bases, J lost 2 bases, and 16 bases lay in between. The CDR3 runs 15 residues. Arm-PCR of CDR3 regions with iRepertoire HTBI primers generated TCR beta libraries. TCRdb ran MiXCR on the multiplex PCR reads and lists one entry per CDR3 protein. The sample has around 480,000 distinct CDR3 sequences; roughly a sixth are singletons. Specified time point: newly diagnosed GD, antithyroid drugs for less than 3 months. Isolated PBMC RNA provided the starting material for the TCR library. This clonotype was observed a handful of times. Given a much more abundant clone one base away, this may be a read error. The conserved final phenylalanine or tryptophan is absent from the CDR3, which likely points to a read error. This sample was also put to use in a study of T cells in Graves' hyperthyroidism and ophthalmopathy. That source adds: In validation, the model predicted ophthalmopathy. These predictions came a median roughly 7.1 months before onset.

The sequenced sample was peripheral blood mononuclear cells (PBMCs), obtained at new diagnosis, from a patient treated with antithyroid drugs. The clonotype was recovered from a woman aged 35-60 years with Graves disease. The rearrangement uses TRBV12-3 or TRBV12-4 and TRBJ1-1; D is possibly TRBD1 (6 bases). The CDR3: CASSLQGNGNTEAFL. As DNA, the CDR3 is TGTGCCAGCAGCCTACAGGGAAATGGAAACACTGAAGCTTTCTTA.